This record concerns one TCR beta chain sequence. This specimen belongs to a study of cytomegalovirus exposure and HLA in healthy donors. The PCR contained 60 Vbeta and 13 Jbeta primers. TCRdb keeps only in-frame clones here, not all; method: immunoSEQ multiplex PCR. The sample lists more than 95,000 clones, around three quarters occurring once. V was shortened by 2 bases and J by 2 bases, with 13 bases between the two germline ends. Germline V gene data show CDR1 as SEHNR and CDR2 as FQNEAQ (reference sequence). CDR3 length: 15 amino acids. The J gene is TRBJ2-7, the V gene TRBV7-9; D may be TRBD1 (5 bases). This TCR was recovered from a man aged 35-49 years in good health and CMV-seronegative. Sequenced input: PBMCs. The CDR3 coding sequence is TGTGCCAGCAGCTTACGTAACAGGACAACCTACGAGCAGTACTTC. It specifies CASSLRNRTTYEQYF. Drawing the rest from reference TRBV7-9 and TRBJ2-7, the complete variable domain is DTGVSQNPRHKITKRGQNVTFRCDPISEHNRLYWYRQTLGQGPEFLTYFQNEAQLEKSRLLSDRFSAERPKGSFSTLEIQRTEQGDSAMYLCASSLRNRTTYEQYFGPGTRLTVT.